A selection of T cell receptor beta chains follows, all from one sample in a study of response to subunit inactivated influenza vaccine. Each CDR3 protein gets one entry after TCRdb re-called the RT-PCR reads with MiXCR. The data contain 450,000 to 500,000 distinct CDR3 sequences, over 9.5% of them seen just once; the ten biggest clones take up approximately 12%. Sequencing used PBMCs from blood, obtained more than 35 days after vaccination. The origin of the receptors is a man aged 45-60 years who received an inactivated influenza vaccine. Both conserved end residues are part of each CDR3. A D gene is named only where the DNA matches it firmly. Only part of the rows carry a size: once, few, many, or a class if the clone is expanded.

abundance	v_gene	d_gene	j_gene	CDR3aa	CDR3nt
.	TRBV15	TRBD1	TRBJ2-7	CATSRGQGATYEQYF	TGTGCCACCAGCAGAGGACAGGGGGCGACTTACGAGCAGTACTTC
few	TRBV4-2	.	TRBJ1-3	CASSQLPDLSGNTIYF	TGTGCCAGCAGCCAACTGCCAGACCTTTCTGGAAACACCATATATTTT
few	TRBV15	.	TRBJ1-5	CATSRAENQPQHF	TGTGCCACCAGCAGAGCCGAAAATCAGCCCCAGCATTTT
.	TRBV20-1	.	TRBJ1-2	CSANWGENGYTF	TGCAGTGCTAACTGGGGGGAAAATGGCTACACCTTC
few	TRBV28	.	TRBJ1-2	CASTGQIQGYTF	TGTGCCAGCACCGGACAGATTCAAGGCTACACCTTC
few	TRBV12-3/TRBV12-4	TRBD1	TRBJ2-2	CASRVTGGVTGELFF	TGTGCCAGCAGGGTGACAGGGGGCGTAACCGGGGAGCTGTTTTTT
few	TRBV20-1	.	TRBJ2-5	CSANSWGRETQYF	TGCAGTGCCAATAGTTGGGGCCGGGAGACCCAGTACTTC
.	TRBV12-3/TRBV12-4	TRBD2	TRBJ2-3	CASSLEWTSGDTQYF	TGTGCCAGCAGTTTAGAGTGGACTAGCGGAGATACGCAGTATTTT
few	TRBV4-1	TRBD2	TRBJ2-1	CASSQTSGGLSYNEQFF	TGCGCCAGCAGCCAGACTAGCGGGGGACTCTCCTACAATGAGCAGTTCTTC
.	TRBV5-1	.	TRBJ1-2	CASSLEGREYGYTF	TGCGCCAGCAGCTTGGAGGGCAGGGAGTATGGCTACACCTTC
many	TRBV20-1	.	TRBJ2-4	CSAAHFRDRAKNIQYF	TGCAGTGCTGCCCATTTCCGGGACCGAGCCAAAAACATTCAGTACTTC
few	TRBV10-3	.	TRBJ1-2	CAISTYVQTYGYTF	TGTGCCATCAGTACGTACGTACAGACCTATGGCTACACCTTC
few	TRBV5-5	.	TRBJ1-2	CASSPQMGTNYGYTF	TGTGCCAGCAGCCCCCAGATGGGAACTAACTATGGCTACACCTTC
.	TRBV5-1	TRBD1	TRBJ1-1	CASSLRPGQGGTEAFF	TGCGCCAGCAGCCTGCGTCCGGGACAGGGGGGCACTGAAGCTTTCTTT
many	TRBV5-5	.	TRBJ1-1	CASSLSQGTSTEAFF	TGTGCCAGCAGCTTGTCCCAGGGGACCTCCACTGAAGCTTTCTTT
.	TRBV27	TRBD2	TRBJ2-2	CASSFLTSGNTGELFF	TGTGCCAGCAGTTTTTTGACTAGCGGTAACACCGGGGAGCTGTTTTTT
many	TRBV20-1	.	TRBJ2-2	CSARAPGTGELFF	TGCAGTGCTAGAGCCCCAGGCACCGGGGAGCTGTTTTTT
.	TRBV7-2	TRBD1	TRBJ2-3	CASSVRNTGADTQYF	TGTGCCAGCAGCGTCCGAAATACAGGGGCAGATACGCAGTATTTT
many	TRBV29-1	TRBD2	TRBJ2-1	CSAPLGLAGGPGEQFF	TGCAGCGCGCCCCTGGGACTAGCGGGAGGCCCTGGTGAGCAGTTCTTC
many	TRBV20-1	.	TRBJ1-6	CSAREEGFNNSPLHF	TGCAGTGCTAGAGAAGAAGGGTTCAATAATTCACCCCTCCACTTT
few	TRBV10-3	TRBD2	TRBJ2-2	CATRTSPGELFF	TGTGCCACCCGGACTAGCCCCGGGGAGCTGTTTTTT
few	TRBV12-5	.	TRBJ2-7	CASGLAVSSYEQYF	TGTGCTAGTGGTTTGGCCGTAAGTTCCTACGAGCAGTACTTC
.	TRBV11-2	TRBD1	TRBJ2-7	CASSSYRGQTYYEEYF	TGTGCCAGCAGCTCCTACAGGGGGCAAACATACTACGAGGAGTACTTC
many	TRBV7-6	.	TRBJ2-1	CASSLSGLANEQFF	TGTGCCAGCAGCTTATCGGGACTGGCCAATGAGCAGTTCTTC
.	TRBV20-1	.	TRBJ2-7	CSARAALITYEQYF	TGCAGTGCTAGAGCGGCCCTAATTACCTACGAGCAGTACTTC
many	TRBV4-3	.	TRBJ2-1	CASSQDPSLGSSYNEQFF	TGCGCCAGCAGCCAAGATCCTTCGCTGGGGAGCTCCTACAATGAGCAGTTCTTC
many	TRBV12-3/TRBV12-4	TRBD1	TRBJ1-2	CASSRQGQGIGGYTF	TGTGCCAGCAGTCGACAAGGACAGGGGATAGGCGGCTACACCTTC
few	TRBV2	TRBD2	TRBJ2-1	CASSDGTSGANEQFF	TGTGCCAGCAGCGACGGGACTAGCGGGGCGAATGAGCAGTTCTTC
.	TRBV6-2/TRBV6-3	.	TRBJ2-2	CASSQWAIYTGELFF	TGTGCCAGCAGCCAGTGGGCAATCTACACCGGGGAGCTGTTTTTT
.	TRBV10-3	TRBD2	TRBJ2-3	CAISEGFGGTDTQYF	TGTGCCATCAGTGAGGGTTTCGGGGGGACAGATACGCAGTATTTT
.	TRBV6-5	TRBD1	TRBJ1-2	CASSYEGAYGYTF	TGTGCCAGCAGTTACGAGGGGGCCTATGGCTACACCTTC
many	TRBV7-2	TRBD1	TRBJ2-7	CASSQTGASYEQYF	TGTGCCAGCAGCCAGACAGGGGCGTCCTACGAGCAGTACTTC
.	TRBV6-2/TRBV6-3	TRBD2	TRBJ2-7	CASSRGPSGKGYEQYF	TGTGCCAGCAGTAGGGGCCCTAGCGGGAAAGGTTACGAGCAGTACTTC
.	TRBV20-1	TRBD2	TRBJ2-1	CSARDRTSGPSSYNEQFF	TGCAGTGCTAGAGATCGGACTAGCGGGCCCAGCTCCTACAATGAGCAGTTCTTC
few	TRBV10-3	TRBD2	TRBJ2-7	CAISGSLGGDYYEQYF	TGTGCCATCAGTGGATCCCTCGGCGGGGACTACTACGAGCAGTACTTC
.	TRBV9	TRBD1	TRBJ2-1	CASSRTGGSSYNEQFF	TGTGCCAGCAGTAGGACAGGGGGGAGCTCCTACAATGAGCAGTTCTTC
few	TRBV7-2	TRBD2	TRBJ2-3	CASSFAGVSFDTQYF	TGTGCCAGCAGCTTCGCGGGAGTATCTTTTGATACGCAGTATTTT
.	TRBV5-1	.	TRBJ2-4	CASSLRGSDWYF	TGCGCCAGCAGCTTGCGGGGGTCGGACTGGTACTTC
.	TRBV7-9	TRBD1	TRBJ2-5	CASSSDRGGETQYF	TGTGCCAGCAGCTCGGACAGGGGCGGAGAGACCCAGTACTTC
many	TRBV4-3	.	TRBJ2-5	CASSQDRAGRETQYF	TGCGCCAGCAGCCAAGATAGGGCCGGGAGAGAGACCCAGTACTTC
.	TRBV7-3	TRBD1	TRBJ2-1	CASSSLGPGQGEMFF	TGTGCCAGCAGCTCCCTGGGCCCGGGACAGGGGGAAATGTTCTTC
many	TRBV18	.	TRBJ2-5	CASSPEGRRETQYF	TGTGCCAGCTCACCGGAGGGCAGGAGAGAGACCCAGTACTTC
.	TRBV6-5	TRBD2	TRBJ2-1	CASSTSGRINEQFF	TGTGCCAGCAGTACTAGCGGGAGAATCAATGAGCAGTTCTTC
.	TRBV5-1	TRBD2	TRBJ2-1	CASSQYSGIGANEQFF	TGCGCCAGCAGCCAATATAGCGGGATAGGGGCCAATGAGCAGTTCTTC
.	TRBV14	TRBD1	TRBJ2-7	CASSQGPGQGIYEQYF	TGTGCCAGCAGCCAAGGACCAGGACAGGGGATCTACGAGCAGTACTTC
.	TRBV28	TRBD1	TRBJ1-1	CASRMTGLTEAFF	TGTGCCAGCAGAATGACAGGGCTTACTGAAGCTTTCTTT
few	TRBV11-2	.	TRBJ2-7	CASRKDGEQYF	TGTGCCAGCAGAAAGGACGGCGAGCAGTACTTC
.	TRBV6-5	TRBD2	TRBJ2-1	CASSYGGRFEQFF	TGTGCCAGCAGTTACGGCGGGAGGTTTGAGCAGTTCTTC
many	TRBV7-9	.	TRBJ1-1	CASSIPENTEAFF	TGTGCCAGCAGCATCCCAGAGAACACTGAAGCTTTCTTT
.	TRBV9	.	TRBJ2-5	CASSVGGRGGETQYF	TGTGCCAGCAGCGTAGGCGGCAGGGGAGGAGAGACCCAGTACTTC
few	TRBV7-9	.	TRBJ2-1	CASTLGAANNEQFF	TGTGCCAGCACCTTGGGGGCGGCGAACAATGAGCAGTTCTTC